This T cell receptor beta chain was identified during a study of identifying expanded T cells in peripheral blood (dated by TCRdb to the late 2010s). Broadly, across the study: Separate aliquots of the same genomic DNA pool were sequenced to produce technical replicates, and four replicates were compared in pairs.

The germline V gene encodes CDR1 MNHEY and CDR2 SMNVEV (reference sequence). The trim is 6 bases for V and 0 bases for J, with a gap of 18 bases between the germline ends. The CDR3 sequence holds 17 residues, the cysteine and phenylalanine included. The only DNA kept is the CDR3, 51 bases in frame from the first base. A note on this clone: It lacks a known antigen. The sample holds no much larger clone one base away, and base qualities are not on file.

During the collection period, no infections or other immune events were recorded for the healthy donors. Healthy-donor blood repertoires served as a training cohort to calibrate time-dependent variance in a beta-binomial model of T-cell clone differential abundance. The training cohort included approximately 10 healthy donors, of whom 3 were female and 7 were male. An age range of roughly 29 to 65 years, with an average of around 44 years, was recorded for the donors. Whole blood, obtained from a commercial supplier, was collected from each healthy donor at three time points spaced about 2 weeks apart. Genomic DNA was extracted from unsorted whole blood for immunosequencing. The immunoSEQ Assay, which relies on bias-controlled multiplex PCR amplification of genomic DNA, was used to profile TCRbeta CDR3 regions. Per the original workflow: The absolute abundance of each unique TCRbeta CDR3 region was quantified after sequences were collapsed and filtered. Differential abundance was tested with a binomial (Fisher-equivalent) model and with a beta-binomial model adding time-dependent variance fitted from healthy donors. Any clone with fewer than 5 combined templates was excluded, and a clone was called differentially abundant if its Benjamini-Hochberg FDR was below 0.01. In the beta-binomial model, variance was expressed as a function of the total template count across the two samples, in the form v = (b*log(k)+a)^2. In TCRdb, the immuneACCESS table is reduced to in-frame sequences with V and J assigned. These tables do not hold every clone; where another copy was compared, an unresolved V gene accounts for under half, and the others remain unexplained. V and J calls and clone size come straight from that table; D and trimming were deduced from the DNA. For this sample the table gives around 91,000 clones, of which 88% were detected only once. In total, the top ten clones hold approximately 4% of the sample.

General study outcomes and caveats: The binomial model flagged 0.9 to 1.5 differentially abundant clones between technical replicates but around 15 over about 2 weeks and approximately 18 over around four weeks. Across all healthy-donor time intervals, the beta-binomial model significantly lowered both the number of clones called differentially abundant and the false-positive rate. In all healthy donors, the variance in clone template counts between samples taken roughly 14 days apart rose significantly as total template count increased. It was expected by the authors that biological variance in healthy repertoires might increase further over much longer intervals, such as months to years.

The origin of this receptor is a person aged 18-69 years in good health. Specimen: blood. The chain is encoded by TRBV27 joined to TRBJ2-1; TRBD1 might be the D gene, on 6 matching bases. The CDR3 region has the sequence CASSRPRGPRSYNEQFF. The bases read TGTGCCAGCAGCCGTCCCAGGGGCCCCCGCTCCTACAATGAGCAGTTCTTC.